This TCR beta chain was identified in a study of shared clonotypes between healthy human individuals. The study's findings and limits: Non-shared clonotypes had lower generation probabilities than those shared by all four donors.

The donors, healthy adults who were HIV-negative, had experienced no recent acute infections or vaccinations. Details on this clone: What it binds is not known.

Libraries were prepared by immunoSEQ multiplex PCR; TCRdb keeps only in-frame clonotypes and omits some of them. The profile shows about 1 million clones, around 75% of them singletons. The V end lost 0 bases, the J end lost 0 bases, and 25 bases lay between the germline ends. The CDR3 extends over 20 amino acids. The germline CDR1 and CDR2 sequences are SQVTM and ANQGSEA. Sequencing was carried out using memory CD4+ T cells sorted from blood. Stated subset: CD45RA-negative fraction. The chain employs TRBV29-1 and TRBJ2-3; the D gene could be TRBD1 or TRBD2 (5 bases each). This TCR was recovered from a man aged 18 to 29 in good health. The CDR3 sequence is CSVEDEGQPTVQLSTDTQYF. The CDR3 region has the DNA TGCAGCGTTGAAGATGAGGGGCAACCCACGGTTCAGTTGAGCACAGATACGCAGTATTTT.